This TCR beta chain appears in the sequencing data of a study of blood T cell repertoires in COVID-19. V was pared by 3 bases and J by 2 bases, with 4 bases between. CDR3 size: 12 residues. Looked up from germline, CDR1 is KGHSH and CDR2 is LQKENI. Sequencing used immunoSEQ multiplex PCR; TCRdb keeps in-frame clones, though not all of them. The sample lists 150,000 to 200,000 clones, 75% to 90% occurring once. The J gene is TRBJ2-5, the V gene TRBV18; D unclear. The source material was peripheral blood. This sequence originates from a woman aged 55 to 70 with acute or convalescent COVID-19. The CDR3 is CASSPRQETQYF. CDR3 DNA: TGTGCCAGCTCACCCCGGCAAGAGACCCAGTACTTC.